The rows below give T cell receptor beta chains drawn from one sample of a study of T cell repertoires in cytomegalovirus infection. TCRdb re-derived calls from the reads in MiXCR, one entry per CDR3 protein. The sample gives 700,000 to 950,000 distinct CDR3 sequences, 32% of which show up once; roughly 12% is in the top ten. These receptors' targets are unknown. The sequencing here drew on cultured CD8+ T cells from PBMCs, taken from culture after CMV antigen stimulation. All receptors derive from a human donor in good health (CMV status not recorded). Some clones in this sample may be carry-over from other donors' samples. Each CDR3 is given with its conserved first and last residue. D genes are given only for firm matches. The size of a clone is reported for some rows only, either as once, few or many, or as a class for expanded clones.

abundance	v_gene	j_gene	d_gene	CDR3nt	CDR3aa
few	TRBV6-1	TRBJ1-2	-	TGTGCCAGCATAAAGCAGGGGCATGGCTACACCTTC	CASIKQGHGYTF
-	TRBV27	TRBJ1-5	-	TGTGCCAGCAGGCCGAACCACAATCAGCCCCAGCATTTT	CASRPNHNQPQHF
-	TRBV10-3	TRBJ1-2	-	TGTGCCATCAGTCCCGGGACGGAGAACTATGGCTACACCTTC	CAISPGTENYGYTF
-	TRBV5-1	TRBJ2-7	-	TGCGCCAGCAGCCCGAACGCCCGGGACCAGAGCTACGAGCAGTACTTC	CASSPNARDQSYEQYF
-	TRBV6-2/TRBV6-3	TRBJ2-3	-	TGTGCCAGCAGTTACTCGAGTGCTCCTATTTTATCAGATACGCAGTATTTT	CASSYSSAPILSDTQYF
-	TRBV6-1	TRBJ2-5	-	TGTGCCAGCAGTGACCTCCCCCCGGGAACAGTCCAAGAGACCCAGTACTTC	CASSDLPPGTVQETQYF
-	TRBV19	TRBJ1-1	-	TGTGCCAGTATTAACGGGCGAGCTGAAGCTTTCTTT	CASINGRAEAFF
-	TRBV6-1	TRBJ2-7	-	TGTGCCAGCAGTGATTTGGGACTGGGGCGTTTAGTCTCCTACGAGCAGTACTTC	CASSDLGLGRLVSYEQYF
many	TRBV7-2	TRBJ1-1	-	TGTGCCAGCAGCTTAGGGTGGACTGAAGCTTTCTTT	CASSLGWTEAFF
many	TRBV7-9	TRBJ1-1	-	TGTGCCAGCAGCTCAAACCGTCAGGGACTGCATTTGAGGACTGAAGCTTTCTTT	CASSSNRQGLHLRTEAFF
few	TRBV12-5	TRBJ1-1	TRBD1	TGTGCTAGTGGTTTAGCAGGGGGCAGGACTGAAGCTTTCTTT	CASGLAGGRTEAFF
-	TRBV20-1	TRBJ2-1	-	TGCAGTGCTAGGCTCCGGGACCCACCCTACAATGAGCAGTTCTTC	CSARLRDPPYNEQFF
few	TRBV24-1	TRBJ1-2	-	TGTGCCACCAGTGATTTTGGCAGGAACTATGGCTACACCTTC	CATSDFGRNYGYTF
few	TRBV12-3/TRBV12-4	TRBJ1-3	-	TGTGCCAGCAGCTTACGGACAGAAAACACCATATATTTT	CASSLRTENTIYF
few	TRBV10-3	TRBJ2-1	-	TGTGCCATCAGTGAGTTTGGCGGTGGCTCCTACAATGAGCAGTTCTTC	CAISEFGGGSYNEQFF
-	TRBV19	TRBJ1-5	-	TGTGCCAGCTATACCCCCCGGGGAGGCAATCAGCCCCAGCATTTT	CASYTPRGGNQPQHF
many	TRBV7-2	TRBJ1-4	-	TGTGCCAGCAGCTTAGCGCTGGGGGGGACTAATGAAAAACTGTTTTTT	CASSLALGGTNEKLFF
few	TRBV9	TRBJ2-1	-	TGTGCCAGCGTCGGACAGACCAACAATGAGCAGTTCTTC	CASVGQTNNEQFF
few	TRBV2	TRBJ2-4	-	TGTGCCACCTCGAGACTCCCAGGCAACATTCAGTACTTC	CATSRLPGNIQYF
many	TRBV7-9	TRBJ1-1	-	TGTGCCAGCAGCGTTCAGCAGGGTTTCACTGAAGCTTTCTTT	CASSVQQGFTEAFF
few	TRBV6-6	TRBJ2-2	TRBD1	TGTGCCAGCAGTTACCCCGGACAGGGACCGAACACCGGGGAGCTGTTTTTT	CASSYPGQGPNTGELFF
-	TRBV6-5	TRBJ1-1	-	TGTGCCAGCAGATGGGACATGGACACTGAAGCTTTCTTT	CASRWDMDTEAFF
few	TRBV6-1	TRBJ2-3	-	TGTGCCAGCAGTGAATGGGGTGCCGGTGGGGCAGATACGCAGTATTTT	CASSEWGAGGADTQYF
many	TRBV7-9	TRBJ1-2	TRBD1	TGTGCCAGCAGCTCCCGGGACAGGGGGCTTTCTGACTATGGCTACACCTTC	CASSSRDRGLSDYGYTF
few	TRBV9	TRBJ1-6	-	TGTGCCAGCAGCGTAGAAGGGGATCGCTCACCCCTCCACTTT	CASSVEGDRSPLHF
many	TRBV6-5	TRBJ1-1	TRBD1	TGTGCCAGCAGTTACTCCACGACAGGGTTGACTGAAGCTTTCTTT	CASSYSTTGLTEAFF
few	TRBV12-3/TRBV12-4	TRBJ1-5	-	TGTGCCAGCAGCTGGGGGGTGGGGCCCCAGCATTTT	CASSWGVGPQHF
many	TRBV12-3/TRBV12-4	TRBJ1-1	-	TGTGCCAGCAGTTCCGGGGGGAACACTGAAGCTTTCTTT	CASSSGGNTEAFF
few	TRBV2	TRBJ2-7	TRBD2	TGTGCCAGCTCCCTTCAGACTAGCGGGGCAACCTACGAGCAGTACTTC	CASSLQTSGATYEQYF
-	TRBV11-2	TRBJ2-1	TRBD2	TGTGCCAGCAGCTCCCTGACTAGCGGGGGGGCAATCGATGAGCAGTTCTTC	CASSSLTSGGAIDEQFF
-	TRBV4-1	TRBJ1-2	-	TGCGCCAGCAGCCTTATCTCGGGGATCTTGAGGTATGGCTACACCTTC	CASSLISGILRYGYTF
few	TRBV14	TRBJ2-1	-	TGTGCCAGCAGCCAACCCTCGACAGGCAGGGGAGAGCAGTTCTTC	CASSQPSTGRGEQFF
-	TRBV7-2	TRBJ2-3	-	TGTGCCAGCAGCCTCGGACTTCGGGTCGGTACAGATACGCAGTATTTT	CASSLGLRVGTDTQYF
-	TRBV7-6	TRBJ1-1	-	TGTGCCAGCAGCTTACAGGGCCTTCCCACTGAAGCTTTCTTT	CASSLQGLPTEAFF
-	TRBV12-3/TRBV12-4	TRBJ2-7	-	TGTGCCAGCAGTTTCCCCGGGGACGACGAGCAGTACTTC	CASSFPGDDEQYF
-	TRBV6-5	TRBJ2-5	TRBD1	TGTGCCAGCAGTGGGACAGGGTTTATGGAGACCCAGTACTTC	CASSGTGFMETQYF
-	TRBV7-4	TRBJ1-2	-	TGTGCCAGCCTGGAGCGAGGGGAAGGCTACACCTTC	CASLERGEGYTF
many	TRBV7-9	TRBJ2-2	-	TGTGCCAGCAGCTTAATGGGGGGCGTGAACACCGGGGAGCTGTTTTTT	CASSLMGGVNTGELFF
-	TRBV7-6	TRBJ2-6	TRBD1	TGTGCCAGCAGTCAGACAGGGGTCGGGGCCAACGTCCTGACTTTC	CASSQTGVGANVLTF
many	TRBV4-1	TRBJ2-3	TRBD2	TGCGCCAGCAGCCAACCGGCTAGCGGGGAAGATACAGATACGCAGTATTTT	CASSQPASGEDTDTQYF
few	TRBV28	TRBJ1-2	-	TGTGCCAGCATTCCCTGGGAGGATTACGGTGGTGGCTACACCTTC	CASIPWEDYGGGYTF